Presented here are 12 T cell receptor beta chains from one specimen sequenced in a study of regulatory T cells in long-lasting Graves disease. Indicated time point: newly diagnosed GD, antithyroid drugs for less than 3 months. RNA isolated from PBMCs was used to make the TCR library. Arm-PCR of CDR3 regions with iRepertoire HTBI primers generated TCR beta libraries. TCRdb itself ran the multiplex PCR reads through MiXCR, one entry per CDR3 protein. The sample holds a few hundred thousand distinct CDR3 sequences, about a sixth seen once. These data were also reused for a study on T cells in Graves' hyperthyroidism and ophthalmopathy.

The material sequenced was peripheral blood mononuclear cells (PBMCs), taken at new diagnosis, from a patient treated with antithyroid drugs. Receptor source: a man aged 35 to 55 with Graves disease.

This clonotype was detected ten times or more. J is TRBJ2-3 and V is TRBV5-1, with D possibly matching TRBD1 (5 bases). The CDR3 length is 15 residues. Trimming cost V 2 bases and J 2 bases, with 12 bases left between them. Germline V CDR1 and CDR2: SGHRS, YFSETQ. The DNA of the CDR3 is TGCGCCAGCAGCTTTAAAGGGGATCCCACAGATACGCAGTATTTT. Amino acid sequence: CASSFKGDPTDTQYF.

This chain links TRBV7-9 with TRBJ1-2; D is undetermined. V was pared by 5 bases and J by 0 bases, with 7 bases between. CDR3 length: 13 amino acids. Looked up from germline, CDR1 is SEHNR and CDR2 is FQNEAQ (reference sequence). The CDR3 sequence: CASSLSSNYGYTF. The CDR3 region has the DNA TGTGCCAGCAGCCTCAGTTCTAACTATGGCTACACCTTC.

The table lists this clonotype with many counts. The chain has TRBV2 and TRBJ2-3; 7 bases are shared with TRBD2. CDR3 size: 15 residues. V trimming: 5 bases; J trimming: 0 bases; junction bases outside the gene matches: 5. Per germline, CDR1 SNHLY and CDR2 FYNNEI. CDR3 in amino acids: CASSWTRPSTDTQYF. DNA for the CDR3: TGTGCCAGCAGTTGGACTAGACCTAGCACAGATACGCAGTATTTT.

This clonotype was found a few times. One base away lies a much larger clone, so this may be a sequencing read error. This chain links TRBV28 with TRBJ1-2; D unclear. The CDR3 has 16 amino acids. V lost 8 bases and J 1 base, leaving 20 bases between the germline ends. CDR1 and CDR2 (germline): MDHEN, SYDVKM. The CDR3: CASGTGKSLRNYGYTF. Written as DNA, the CDR3 is TGTGCCAGCGGCACCGGGAAGTCACTCCGTAACTATGGCTACACCTTC.

A word on this clonotype: A read error is likely here: a far larger clone is one base away. The gene calls are TRBV7-2 and TRBJ2-5; 8 bases map to TRBD1. Per germline, CDR1 SGHTA and CDR2 FQGNSA. The CDR3 totals 14 residues. CDR3 bases: TGTGCCAGCAGGGGAAGACAGGGGCAAGAGGCCCAGTACTTC. Translating gives CASRGRQGQEAQYF.

The V call is TRBV5-1, the J call TRBJ2-2, with D unclear. Germline values: CDR1 SGHRS, CDR2 YFSETQ. Between the trimmed V and J ends, which lost 1 base and 4 bases, there was a span of 11 bases. This CDR3 contains 15 residues. CDR3 sequence (DNA): TGCGCCAGCAGCTTGACAGATTCATCCACCGGGGAGCTGTTTTTT. Amino acid sequence: CASSLTDSSTGELFF.

V and J are TRBV12-3 or TRBV12-4 and TRBJ2-5; 16 bases align to TRBD2. The CDR3 has 17 residues. V was pared by 6 bases and J by 5 bases, with 9 bases of the junction left unmatched. CDR3 region: CASSPGLAGGFGETQYF. The CDR3 DNA follows: TGTGCCAGCAGCCCGGGACTAGCGGGGGGGTTTGGGGAGACCCAGTACTTC.

The gene calls are TRBV4-1 and TRBJ2-3, with D possibly TRBD1 on 6 matching bases. V dropped 6 bases and J dropped 2 bases, with 18 bases sitting between them. Germline V gene data show CDR1 as MGHRA and CDR2 as YSYEKL. There are 16 residues in the CDR3. The CDR3 DNA reads as TGCGCCAGCAGGCAGGGGCGAAGAGCCTCCACAGATACGCAGTATTTT. This translates into CASRQGRRASTDTQYF.

This clonotype was seen many times. V gene TRBV11-3 combines with J gene TRBJ2-1, with 7 bases identical to TRBD2. J gave up 0 bases and V 5 bases, and 7 bases lay outside the gene matches. Germline CDR1 reads SGHNT; CDR2 reads YENEEA. The CDR3 consists of 16 residues. The DNA for the CDR3 is TGTGCCAGCAGCCCCCAAACGGGGGGCTCCTACAATGAGCAGTTCTTC. Translation: CASSPQTGGSYNEQFF.

The gene calls are TRBV6-2 or TRBV6-3 and TRBJ1-4; tentatively, D is TRBD1 (5 bases). The length of the CDR3 is 13 residues. Deletions cut 7 bases from V and 7 bases from J, with 13 bases between. Germline CDR1 is MNHEY and CDR2 is SVGEGT. In DNA, the CDR3 is TGTGCCAGCACCAACTGGGGGGGTGAAAAACTGTTTTTT. Its protein is CASTNWGGEKLFF.

This clonotype was seen a handful of times. This sequence joins TRBV30 and TRBJ1-1, with D hard to call. The ends were cut back, 5 bases at V and 7 bases at J, with 17 bases in the middle. This CDR3 has 13 residues. Looked up from germline, CDR1 is GTSNPN and CDR2 is SVGIG (reference sequence). The CDR3 region is CAWRRNLADEAFF. The CDR3 DNA reads as TGTGCCTGGCGTAGAAATTTGGCCGATGAAGCTTTCTTT. Full variable domain (outside the CDR3, taken from reference TRBV30 and TRBJ1-1): SQTIHQWPATLVQPVGSPLSLECTVEGTSNPNLYWYRQAAGRGLQLLFYSVGIGQISSEVPQNLSASRPQDRQFILSSKKLLLSDSGFYLCAWRRNLADEAFFGQGTRLTVV.

The chain uses TRBV2 and TRBJ2-4; D is possibly TRBD1 or TRBD2 (5 bases each). The V gene's germline CDR1 is SNHLY and CDR2 FYNNEI. V lost 6 bases and J lost 1, with 13 bases in between. The length of the CDR3 is 15 residues. In DNA, the CDR3 is TGTGCCAGCAGCCGGGGCGGTCGGGCCAAAAACATTCAGTACTTC. It codes for CASSRGGRAKNIQYF.